Described below is a single T cell receptor (beta chain) sequence and its context. Germline V gene sequence: CDR1 MDHEN, CDR2 SYDVKM. The CDR3 length is 18 residues. V gave up 6 bases and J gave up 10 bases, with 31 bases separating them. Sequencing used immunoSEQ multiplex PCR; TCRdb keeps in-frame clones, though not all of them. This table has just under 75,000 clones, more than 85% appearing once. The data are from a study of control samples from healthy donors and cancer patients. The sample taken for sequencing was blood. V is TRBV28 and J is TRBJ1-3; D possibly corresponds to TRBD1 (5 bases). The sequence came from a woman aged 50 to 60 in good health. CDR3 region: CASSPPRRLRLLGGTIYF. For the CDR3, the DNA is TGTGCCAGCAGCCCCCCCCGGAGGTTGAGGTTACTTGGGGGAACCATATATTTT.